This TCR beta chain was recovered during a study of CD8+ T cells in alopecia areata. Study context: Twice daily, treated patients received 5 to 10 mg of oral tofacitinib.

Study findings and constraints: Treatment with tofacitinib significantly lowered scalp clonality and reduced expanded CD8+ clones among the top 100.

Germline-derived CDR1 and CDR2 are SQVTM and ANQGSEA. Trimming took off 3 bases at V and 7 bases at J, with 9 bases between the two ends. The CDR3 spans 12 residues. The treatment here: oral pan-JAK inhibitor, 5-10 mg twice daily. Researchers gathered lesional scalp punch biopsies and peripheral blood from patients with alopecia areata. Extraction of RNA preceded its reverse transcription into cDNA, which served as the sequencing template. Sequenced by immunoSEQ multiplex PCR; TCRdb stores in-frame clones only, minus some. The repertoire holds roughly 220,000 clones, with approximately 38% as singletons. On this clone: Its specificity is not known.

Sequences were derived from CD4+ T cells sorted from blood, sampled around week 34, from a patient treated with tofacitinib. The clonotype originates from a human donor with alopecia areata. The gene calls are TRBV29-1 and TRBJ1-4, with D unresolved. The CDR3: CSVESGREKLFF. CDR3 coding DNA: TGCAGCGTTGAGTCCGGGCGTGAAAAACTGTTTTTT.